This T cell receptor (beta chain) came from a study of blood T cell repertoires in COVID-19 (dated by TCRdb to about 2020). About the full investigation: Samples covering the acute and convalescent phases of COVID-19 were provided by collaborators in the United States, Italy and Spain. The prospective study material was composed of cDNA or gDNA derived from T cells, B-cell-depleted T cells, or PBMCs. Subjects who had been exposed to COVID-19, were actively infected with it, or had recovered from it provided the deeply sampled blood TCRbeta repertoires that made up the dataset. A freely available public database, intended as a resource for researchers studying the immune response to SARS-CoV-2, is where the repertoires were released. Samples were obtained from the ongoing ImmuneRACE study (first 160 participants) and from over a thousand subjects provided by 6 global collaborators. Nearly every sample came with metadata listing a de-identified subject ID, COVID-19 status, age in years and sex. Where HLA class I and class II types were available, the types were taken from metadata supplied by the sample provider, not from assay-based typing.

Each collaborating institution followed its own protocols to collect whole blood in K2EDTA tubes. For TCRbeta analysis, collaborators shipped samples as frozen whole blood, isolated PBMCs, or DNA extracted from either of those sample types. The research as a whole found: Clinical and demographic metadata were provided uncurated, with the amount varying by source and participant.

With regard to this clone: No cognate antigen has been identified for it. No qualities accompany the bases; no much larger clone lies one base away.

Spanning cysteine to phenylalanine, the CDR3 consists of 15 amino acids. Only CDR3 DNA is held: 45 bases, read in frame from base 1. V loses 7 bases of germline sequence and J loses 2 bases, and the interval between the two ends is 15 bases. In the germline V gene (reference sequence), CDR1 corresponds to MNHNY and CDR2 to SVGAGI. TCRbeta CDR3 regions were amplified from genomic DNA using the immunoSEQ Assay, a bias-controlled multiplex PCR. The authors' analysis ran thus. Nucleated cell counts per sample were estimated from amplification of reference gene primers within the assay. Sequence reads were collapsed and filtered to measure the absolute abundance of every unique TCRbeta CDR3 rearrangement. For each sample, productive Simpson clonality was calculated as the square root of Simpson's diversity index over productive rearrangements. The table comes from immuneACCESS by way of TCRdb, which keeps in-frame sequences with V and J called. Part of the clones is missing from these tables; in studies checked, under half for an unresolved V gene and the rest for unknown reasons. The DNA was the basis for D and trimming; V, J and clone size are from that table. This sample is represented by tens of thousands of clones; approximately 85% of them were singletons. 10% to 15% of the sample goes to the ten largest clones.

The sequencing input was peripheral blood. The chain is encoded by TRBV6-6 joined to TRBJ1-5; a weak D assignment points to TRBD1 (6 bases agree). The receptor was derived from a human donor in a cohort sampled during active COVID-19. At the DNA level, the sequence is TGTGCCAGCAACCAGGGGCTTGGGGGCAATCAGCCCCAGCATTTT. This codes for CASNQGLGGNQPQHF.